This T cell receptor (beta chain) was documented in a study of PD-1 blockade in classical Hodgkin lymphoma. Looking at the study overall: Intravenous infusions of nivolumab 3 mg/kg reached patients every 2 weeks. Findings and limits, study-wide: Reports indicated that newly diagnosed patients had lower baseline TCR diversity than healthy donors did. Patients who initiated nivolumab within 1 year of ASCT were excluded.

Points on this clone: Its antigen is undetermined.

The CDR3 has 15 residues. Germline lookup yields CDR1 SGHVS and CDR2 FQNEAQ. V shed 1 base, J shed 5 bases, and the junction held 7 bases outside the gene matches. Assay used: immunoSEQ multiplex PCR; TCRdb lists only in-frame clones, some missing. The repertoire holds approximately 20,000 clones, with around 80% as singletons. Every one of the patients relapsed after autologous stem cell transplantation (brentuximab vedotin exposure was variable). The specimen comprised peripheral blood mononuclear cells (PBMCs), sampled before the second cycle of nivolumab. The V gene is TRBV7-8, the J gene TRBJ2-5; 7 nucleotides match TRBD2. The receptor was isolated from a human donor with classical Hodgkin lymphoma. CDR3 residues: CASSLGGGVSETQYF. The CDR3 region has the DNA TGTGCCAGCAGCTTAGGCGGGGGAGTTTCGGAGACCCAGTACTTC.